The entry that follows covers one TCR beta chain sequence. Its cognate antigen is unknown. This sample was taken from a study of beta chain features in type 1 diabetes. The sequenced template was cDNA made from the entire isolated RNA. For naive, central memory and regulatory T cell samples, reads averaged around 3.8 million. Assay used: immunoSEQ multiplex PCR; TCRdb lists only in-frame clones, some missing. Of about 210,000 clones in the sample, 11% were seen once. Study-level results: PCR, the amplification step, might favor shorter templates, equally in patients and controls. Patients' naive, central memory and Treg TCRB repertoires seemed closer to one another than those of healthy donors.

The CDR3 contains 17 residues. Germline values: CDR1 LGHNA, CDR2 YSLEER. The V end was cut by 1 base, the J end by 6 bases, with 19 bases between. Once sorted, every population was more than 98% pure. The specimen sequenced was central memory CD4+ T cells from blood. This TCR came from a man younger than 35 in good health. The V gene is TRBV4-3, the J gene TRBJ2-4; possible D gene TRBD2, 5 bases. The CDR3 protein is CASSQALTGYAGNIQYF. CDR3 sequence (DNA): TGCGCCAGCAGCCAAGCCCTGACGGGGTACGCAGGAAACATTCAGTACTTC.